This entry features one T cell receptor (beta chain) sequence. The data stem from a study of shared clonotypes between healthy human individuals. Assay execution proceeded at the deep level. Authors' methods: ImmunoSEQ output lacked quality scores and full-length reads, limiting matched filtering. Profiled with immunoSEQ multiplex PCR; TCRdb holds only in-frame clones, not every one. That table is the source of V, J and clone size, and D and trimming were worked out from the DNA. The sample has about 92,000 clones, 68% seen once. The sequenced material came from memory CD8+ T cells sorted from blood. The subset was: CD45RO+ cells pooled with CCR7-negative TemRA cells. This clonotype originated in a man under 40 in good health.

CDR3 DNA: TGTGCCAGTAGTATAGGGGGGCCCATGGCGCCCGAGTTCTTC. Translated, it gives CASSIGGPMAPEFF. This chain uses TRBV19 with TRBJ2-1; possibly TRBD1 for D (6 bases). V lost 1 base and J lost 14, with 18 bases in between. CDR1 LNHDA and CDR2 SQIVND come from the germline V gene (reference sequence). The CDR3 length is 14 residues.